This passage covers 8 T cell receptor beta chains from one sample sequenced in a study of technical replicates of blood from a few donors. Measured with immunoSEQ multiplex PCR; TCRdb has only the in-frame clones, and not every one. The data contain approximately 53,000 clones, roughly 95% of them singletons. The sequenced sample was T cells isolated from PBMCs. The receptor source for this set is a human donor in good health.

J is TRBJ2-7 and V is TRBV5-6, with D perhaps TRBD1 (6 bases). Per the germline V gene, CDR1 is SGHDT and CDR2 is YYEEEE. CDR3 length: 15 residues. V lost 0 bases and J lost 5, with 15 bases in between. The CDR3 nucleotides read TGTGCCAGCAGCTTGGCGTTTCGGACAGTAAACGAGCAGTACTTC. This gives the protein CASSLAFRTVNEQYF.

The chain couples TRBV9 to TRBJ1-4; possible D gene TRBD1, 5 bases. From germline, CDR1 is SGDLS and CDR2 YYNGEE. There are 15 residues in the CDR3. Trimming took 0 bases from V and 4 from J, leaving 10 bases between them. CDR3 nucleotides: TGTGCCAGCAGCGTAGGACAGCCTAATAATGAAAAACTGTTTTTT. Translation: CASSVGQPNNEKLFF.

This clone was seen just once. The chain uses TRBV10-3 and TRBJ2-3; D might be TRBD2 (6 bases). Between the trimmed V and J ends, which lost 3 bases and 3 bases, there was a span of 13 bases. The germline V gene has CDR1 ENHRY and CDR2 SYGVKD. This CDR3 is built from 15 residues. CDR3 DNA: TGTGCCATCAGTGATAGCACTAGCAAGACAGATACGCAGTATTTT. It translates to CAISDSTSKTDTQYF.

The chain couples TRBV5-1 to TRBJ1-1; 8 bases map to TRBD1. Trimming took 2 bases from V and 5 from J; bases not matched to a gene: 5. CDR3 size: 14 residues. Germline CDR1 reads SGHRS; CDR2 reads YFSETQ. The CDR3 nucleotides are TGCGCCAGCAGCTTAGACAGGGGTAGAACTGAAGCTTTCTTT. This sequence encodes CASSLDRGRTEAFF.

The genes are TRBV27 and TRBJ2-7, with D unresolved. The ends were cut back, 5 bases at V and 2 bases at J, with 10 bases in the middle. The CDR3 covers 13 residues. Germline V CDR1 and CDR2: MNHEY, SMNVEV (reference sequence). The DNA for the CDR3 is TGTGCCAGCAGTCGGGTCCCGACCTACGAGCAGTACTTC. Its protein product is CASSRVPTYEQYF.

This chain connects TRBV11-3 to TRBJ2-3; D is undetermined. The CDR3 has 14 residues. V lost 0 bases to trimming and J lost 2 bases, with 6 bases between them. Germline lookup yields CDR1 SGHNT and CDR2 YENEEA. CDR3: CASSLEGYTDTQYF. As DNA, the CDR3 is TGTGCCAGCAGCTTAGAGGGCTACACAGATACGCAGTATTTT.

The chain couples TRBV11-3 to TRBJ1-2; D not certain. The V and J ends lost 0 bases and 3 bases respectively, with 5 bases between them. Per the germline V gene, CDR1 is SGHNT and CDR2 is YENEEA. There are 13 residues in the CDR3. CDR3 nucleotide sequence: TGTGCCAGCAGCTTAGAGGAGGACTATGGCTACACCTTC. Its translation: CASSLEEDYGYTF.

CDR3 in amino acids: CASSQDGEDEQFF. The CDR3 DNA sequence: TGCGCCAGCAGCCAAGATGGAGAGGATGAGCAGTTCTTC. The J gene is TRBJ2-1, the V gene TRBV4-1; D uncertain. The germline V gene has CDR1 MGHRA and CDR2 YSYEKL. The CDR3 consists of 13 residues. Trimming cost V 0 bases and J 8 bases, with 8 bases left between them.